The 17 T cell receptor beta chains below all came from one sample that was sequenced in a study of T cell changes during pregnancy in multiple sclerosis. Profiling relied on immunoSEQ multiplex PCR, and the TCRdb table lists in-frame clones only, not all of them. Altogether about 75,000 clones are present, around 94% being singletons, with the ten largest covering 0.13% to 0.15%. This specimen consisted of CD4+ T cells from peripheral blood mononuclear cells, obtained after pregnancy. Source of these receptors: a female donor with multiple sclerosis, enrolled in a pregnancy study.

The chain joins TRBV5-4 to TRBJ2-7, with D maybe TRBD1 (5 bases). CDR3 length equals 15 residues. CDR1 and CDR2 (germline): SGHNT, YYREEE (reference sequence). V lost 0 bases to trimming and J lost 2 bases, with 12 bases between them. CDR3 loop: CASSLAPQGTYEQYF. CDR3 coding DNA: TGTGCCAGCAGCTTGGCCCCTCAGGGCACCTACGAGCAGTACTTC.

This clone appeared a single time. The rearrangement joins TRBV6-5 to TRBJ2-7, with 8 bases identical to TRBD2. Germline V gene data show CDR1 as MNHEY and CDR2 as SVGAGI. This CDR3 has 14 amino acids. J lost 3 bases, V lost 6 bases, and 7 bases had no gene match. The chain's CDR3 is CASSPGGEGYEQYF. CDR3 DNA sequence: TGTGCCAGCAGCCCCGGGGGGGAGGGCTACGAGCAGTACTTC.

The chain carries TRBV10-3 and TRBJ1-4; the D is unclear. This CDR3 has 17 amino acids. V was trimmed by 6 bases and J by 0 bases, leaving 17 bases between them. In germline, CDR1 is ENHRY, CDR2 SYGVKD. The CDR3 sequence: CAISARSSGTTNEKLFF. In nucleotides, the CDR3 is TGTGCCATCAGCGCCCGGTCGTCCGGGACAACTAATGAAAAACTGTTTTTT.

This chain joins TRBV9 and TRBJ2-7; no clear D gene. The CDR3 is made up of 15 amino acids. Trimming removed 0 bases at V and 0 bases at J, with 10 bases between. CDR1 is SGDLS, CDR2 YYNGEE, per germline. DNA of the CDR3: TGTGCCAGCAGCGTAGATCAAACGAGCTCCTACGAGCAGTACTTC. It encodes CASSVDQTSSYEQYF.

The V and J genes are TRBV28 and TRBJ2-5; possible D gene TRBD1, 5 bases. The closer fit of TRBJ2-7 to the DNA end suggests the J call may be wrong. Germline CDR1 MDHEN, CDR2 SYDVKM. The CDR3 is 14 residues long. CDR3 region: CASSLMQGKSEQYF. Here the CDR3 DNA reads TGTGCCAGCAGTTTGATGCAGGGTAAAAGCGAGCAGTACTTC.

The genes are TRBV27 and TRBJ1-5; D is perhaps TRBD1 (5 bases). The CDR3 runs to 13 residues. Germline V CDR1 and CDR2: MNHEY, SMNVEV (reference sequence). Trimming cost V 3 bases and J 9 bases, with 12 bases left between them. CDR3 loop: CASSFQGFSPQHF. CDR3 nucleotides: TGTGCCAGCAGTTTCCAGGGCTTCTCGCCCCAGCATTTT.

The chain employs TRBV7-2 and TRBJ2-2; D may be TRBD2 (5 bases). Trimming took 4 bases from V and 1 from J, leaving 13 bases between them. The germline V gene has CDR1 SGHTA and CDR2 FQGNSA. This CDR3 has 16 amino acids. CDR3 bases: TGTGCCAGCAGCTCCTCTTTCGGGATGAACACCGGGGAGCTGTTTTTT. Protein: CASSSSFGMNTGELFF.

The chain combines TRBV5-4 with TRBJ2-2; D might be TRBD2 (6 bases). Trimming took off 3 bases at V and 7 bases at J, with 16 bases between the two ends. The CDR3 totals 15 residues. CDR1 is SGHNT, CDR2 YYREEE, per germline (reference sequence). The CDR3 region is CASSSWDSYIGELFF. The CDR3, as DNA: TGTGCCAGCAGCTCATGGGACTCTTATATCGGGGAGCTGTTTTTT.

V is TRBV28 and J is TRBJ1-1; 9 bases are shared with TRBD1. Germline assignment: CDR1 MDHEN and CDR2 SYDVKM. CDR3 length: 13 residues. Losses at the gene ends were 1 base for V and 8 bases for J; bases not matched to a gene: 2. The CDR3 sequence: CASSLSGQGEAFF. The CDR3 region has the DNA TGTGCCAGCAGTTTATCGGGACAGGGAGAAGCTTTCTTT.

V gene TRBV18 combines with J gene TRBJ1-3; D not resolved. The CDR3 length is 17 residues. Germline V gene lookup returns CDR1 KGHSH and CDR2 LQKENI. V lost 4 bases to trimming and J lost 4 bases, with 20 bases between them. As DNA, the CDR3 is TGTGCCAGCTCACTAAAGTCCAGGAGGGTTAACGGAAACACCATATATTTT. Encoded protein: CASSLKSRRVNGNTIYF. The full variable domain, rest sourced from reference TRBV18 and TRBJ1-3, is NAGVMQNPRHLVRRRGQEARLRCSPMKGHSHVYWYRQLPEEGLKFMVYLQKENIIDESGMPKERFSAEFPKEGPSILRIQQVVRGDSAAYFCASSLKSRRVNGNTIYFGEGSWLTVV.

The chain recombines TRBV9 with TRBJ1-3; D uncertain. The length of the CDR3 is 12 residues. Looked up from germline, CDR1 is SGDLS and CDR2 is YYNGEE. Trimming pared 6 bases from V and 1 base from J, leaving 5 bases between. In DNA, the CDR3 is TGTGCCAGCACCATTTCTGGAAACACCATATATTTT. Protein: CASTISGNTIYF.

This rearrangement joins TRBV28 to TRBJ1-1; no reliable D call. The CDR3 spans 12 residues. Trimming shortened V by 3 bases and J by 9 bases, and 11 bases separated the two germline ends. Germline CDR1 MDHEN, CDR2 SYDVKM. CDR3 amino acids: CASSLRRSKAFF. CDR3 bases: TGTGCCAGCAGTTTGCGGCGTAGTAAAGCTTTCTTT.

This CDR3 is CASSLEGGGNEKLFF. CDR3 sequence (DNA): TGTGCCAGCAGCTTAGAAGGCGGAGGGAATGAAAAACTGTTTTTT. This chain links TRBV7-2 with TRBJ1-4; D is uncertain. The V end was cut by 1 base, the J end by 5 bases, with 11 bases between. The V gene's germline CDR1 is SGHTA and CDR2 FQGNSA. The CDR3 runs to 15 residues. Supplemented by reference TRBV7-2 and TRBJ1-4, the full variable domain reads GAGVSQSPSNKVTEKGKDVELRCDPISGHTALYWYRQSLGQGLEFLIYFQGNSAPDKSGLPSDRFSAERTGGSVSTLTIQRTQQEDSAVYLCASSLEGGGNEKLFFGSGTQLSVL.

The V gene is TRBV4-3, the J gene TRBJ2-2; no clear D. CDR3 length: 14 amino acids. V gave up 1 base and J gave up 4 bases, with 7 bases separating them. The V gene's germline CDR1 is LGHNA and CDR2 YSLEER. In nucleotides, the CDR3 is TGCGCCAGCAGCCAAGGAGTCGCCACCGGGGAGCTGTTTTTT. Its protein is CASSQGVATGELFF.

The V gene is TRBV11-2, the J gene TRBJ2-5, with 8 bases fitting TRBD2. This CDR3 has 15 residues. With 8 bases clipped from V and 5 bases from J, the junction kept 13 bases outside the gene matches. Germline CDR1 is SGHAT and CDR2 is FQNNGV. CDR3 protein: CASGPPGGRRETQYF. The CDR3 bases are TGTGCCAGCGGACCGCCGGGAGGGAGACGTGAGACCCAGTACTTC.

In DNA, the CDR3 is TGTGCCAGCAGTGATGGACAGGCGACTAACTATGGCTACACCTTC. As protein: CASSDGQATNYGYTF. The chain employs TRBV6-1 and TRBJ1-2; 7 nucleotides agree with TRBD1. The germline gives CDR1 MNHNS, CDR2 SASEGT. The CDR3 is 15 amino acids. Germline trimming cut 3 bases from V and 0 bases from J; bases unmatched to any gene: 4.

The rearrangement joins TRBV5-8 to TRBJ1-5; the match to TRBD1 covers 9 bases. The length of the CDR3 is 15 residues. Germline assignment: CDR1 SGHTS and CDR2 YDEGEE. V gave up 5 bases and J gave up 5 bases; unmatched junction bases: 8. CDR3: CASSQGDRAHQPQHF. The DNA for the CDR3 is TGTGCCAGCAGTCAAGGGGACAGGGCCCATCAGCCCCAGCATTTT.